A selection of T cell receptor beta chains follows, all from one sample in a study of CD8+CD57+ T cells in acquired aplastic anemia. Each CDR3 protein is one row after TCRdb ran MiXCR on the reads. The sample consists of 200,000 to 250,000 distinct CDR3 sequences, roughly 60% of them appearing once. The sequencing sample was made of sorted CD4+, CD8+, or CD8+CD57+ T cells (not recorded which) from PBMCs. Source of these receptors: a human donor with aplastic anemia. The conserved cysteine and the conserved F or W are not part of the CDR3 here. Fields, in order: J gene, V gene, CDR3 protein.

j_call: TRBJ2-7; v_call: TRBV10-3; cdr3_aa: ASSSGGQRYEQY
j_call: TRBJ1-2; v_call: TRBV5-4; cdr3_aa: ASSLNTGMSGYT
j_call: TRBJ2-7; v_call: TRBV20-1; cdr3_aa: SARWGGQEPYEQY
j_call: TRBJ2-7; v_call: TRBV5-6; cdr3_aa: ASSPDRAYEQY
j_call: TRBJ2-7; v_call: TRBV10-3; cdr3_aa: AISELNYEQY
j_call: TRBJ2-5; v_call: TRBV5-4; cdr3_aa: ASSLTPLAGETQY
j_call: TRBJ1-2; v_call: TRBV29-1; cdr3_aa: SVLTGGGYT
j_call: TRBJ2-1; v_call: TRBV11-2; cdr3_aa: ASSHTASSYNEQF
j_call: TRBJ2-3; v_call: TRBV2; cdr3_aa: ASSVVNSGPSTDTQY
j_call: TRBJ2-7; v_call: TRBV7-2; cdr3_aa: ASSFGAYEQY
j_call: TRBJ2-1; v_call: TRBV20-1; cdr3_aa: SARLQYNEQF
j_call: TRBJ1-1; v_call: TRBV9; cdr3_aa: ASSVQQGAEAF
j_call: TRBJ2-1; v_call: TRBV24-1; cdr3_aa: ATSDLSPSSYNEQF
j_call: TRBJ2-1; v_call: TRBV20-1; cdr3_aa: SADATLADSSYNEQF